This paragraph covers one T cell receptor beta chain sequence. Its cognate antigen has yet to be identified. Per-base quality was not reported, and no clone a single base away is much larger than it. Library construction relied on the immunoSEQ multiplex PCR assay. The authors' analysis ran thus. A statistical classification framework was built to diagnose cytomegalovirus status from the catalog of TCR beta chain sequences. TCRdb provides this immuneACCESS table in a form limited to in-frame rearrangements. Some clones are lacking; in checked studies, under half of them reflect an unresolved V gene, and why the rest are absent is not known. V and J calls and clone size come straight from that table; D and trimming were deduced from the DNA. Present in this sample are approximately 170,000 clones, about 85% of which were seen just once. Clones ranked in the top ten supply 2% to 2.5% of the sample.

The data belong to a study of cytomegalovirus exposure and HLA in healthy donors (dated by TCRdb to 2015 to 2018). For the study in its entirety: The 500 to 800 repertoires of the first cohort and the 120 or so validation repertoires were produced on the same platform, according to a later analysis. The study was designed to test whether signatures of past pathogen exposure could be identified by cataloging public T cell receptors. In addition to the first cohort of around 670 subjects, a separate validation cohort of 120 different subjects was used. High-throughput TCR immunosequencing, statistical association of individual TCRs with disease status, and machine learning were combined to predict cytomegalovirus infection status.

Donors formed part of the validation cohort, which comprised 95 to 150 subjects and was distinct from the first cohort of 550 to 850 subjects. Sequences PRHDT (CDR1) and FYEKMQ (CDR2) are obtained from the germline V gene (reference sequence). The CDR3 holds 15 amino acids from the cysteine to the phenylalanine. Of the read, only the CDR3 DNA is kept; its 45 bases are in frame from base 1. Relative to germline, V is missing 5 bases and J is missing 6 bases, with 9 bases of the junction outside any gene match. What the study reported, not specific to this receptor: A later analysis lacked HLA typing for the validation cohort, so it scored co-occurrence in that cohort across all 110 or so repertoires. In a later analysis, TCRs clustered in the first cohort were found to also tend to co-occur in the roughly 120 validation repertoires, with 90% to 95% of cluster scores above 0. The authors suggested that the approach could potentially be extended to other disease states and immunological phenotypes. The classifier was reported to diagnose cytomegalovirus status with high specificity and sensitivity in both the original and validation cohorts. Most TCR sequences were observed very rarely across donors, whereas some public TCRs were present in many individuals. In vitro tests confirmed that a few of the cytomegalovirus-associated TCR beta chains recognize cytomegalovirus antigens. A total of 164 TCR beta chains were listed by the study as associated with cytomegalovirus.

The sample consisted of PBMCs. Rearrangement joined TRBV13 to TRBJ2-3; 9 nucleotides in the junction match TRBD2. The source of this sequence is a man aged 30-40 years in good health and CMV-seropositive. The DNA reads TGTGCCAGCAGCCTAGAGGCGGGGGGGTCGGATACGCAGTATTTT. Its coded protein is CASSLEAGGSDTQYF.